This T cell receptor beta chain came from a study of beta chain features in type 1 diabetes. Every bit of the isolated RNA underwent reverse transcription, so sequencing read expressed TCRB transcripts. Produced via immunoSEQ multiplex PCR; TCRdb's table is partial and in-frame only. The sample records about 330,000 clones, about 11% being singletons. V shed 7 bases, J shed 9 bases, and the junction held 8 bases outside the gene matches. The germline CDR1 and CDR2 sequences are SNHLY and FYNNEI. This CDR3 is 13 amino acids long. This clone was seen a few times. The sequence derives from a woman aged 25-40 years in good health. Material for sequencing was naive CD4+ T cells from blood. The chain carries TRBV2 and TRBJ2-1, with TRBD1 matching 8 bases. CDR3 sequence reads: CASTRTGIGEQFF. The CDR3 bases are TGTGCCAGCACCCGGACAGGGATAGGTGAGCAGTTCTTC.